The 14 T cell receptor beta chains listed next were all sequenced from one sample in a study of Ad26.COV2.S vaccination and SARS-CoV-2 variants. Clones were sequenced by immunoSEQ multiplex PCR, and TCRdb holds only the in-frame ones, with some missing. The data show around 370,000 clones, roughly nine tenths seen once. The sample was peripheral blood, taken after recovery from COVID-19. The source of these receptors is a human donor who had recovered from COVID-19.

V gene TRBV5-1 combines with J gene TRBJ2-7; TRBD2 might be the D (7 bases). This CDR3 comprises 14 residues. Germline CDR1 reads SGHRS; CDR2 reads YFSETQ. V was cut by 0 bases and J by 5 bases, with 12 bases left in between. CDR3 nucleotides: TGCGCCAGCAGCTTGGCTCGGGGGGCCCACGAGCAGTACTTC. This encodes CASSLARGAHEQYF.

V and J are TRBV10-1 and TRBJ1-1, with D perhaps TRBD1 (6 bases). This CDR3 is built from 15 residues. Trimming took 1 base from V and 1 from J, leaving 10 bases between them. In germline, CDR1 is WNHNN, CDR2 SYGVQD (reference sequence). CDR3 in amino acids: CASSELAGANTEAFF. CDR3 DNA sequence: TGCGCCAGCAGTGAGTTGGCAGGGGCGAACACTGAAGCTTTCTTT.

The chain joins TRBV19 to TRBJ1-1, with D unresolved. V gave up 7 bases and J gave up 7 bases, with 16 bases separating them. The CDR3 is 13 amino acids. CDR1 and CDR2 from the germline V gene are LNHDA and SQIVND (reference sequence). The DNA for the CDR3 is TGTGCCAGTATCGAACCCACCAGGAGTGAAGCTTTCTTT. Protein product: CASIEPTRSEAFF.

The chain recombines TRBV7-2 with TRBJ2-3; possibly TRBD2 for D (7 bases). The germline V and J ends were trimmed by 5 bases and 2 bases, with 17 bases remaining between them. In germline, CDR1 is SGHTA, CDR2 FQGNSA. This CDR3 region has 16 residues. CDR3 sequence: CASSERGGAPTDTQYF. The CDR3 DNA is TGTGCCAGCAGCGAACGAGGGGGGGCGCCCACAGATACGCAGTATTTT.

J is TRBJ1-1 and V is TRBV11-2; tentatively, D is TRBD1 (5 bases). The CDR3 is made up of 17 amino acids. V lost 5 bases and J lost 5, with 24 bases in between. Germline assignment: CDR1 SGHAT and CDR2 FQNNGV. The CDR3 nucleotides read TGTGCCAGCAGCCTGCTCAATACGGGACGGAAAAATACTGAAGCTTTCTTT. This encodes CASSLLNTGRKNTEAFF.

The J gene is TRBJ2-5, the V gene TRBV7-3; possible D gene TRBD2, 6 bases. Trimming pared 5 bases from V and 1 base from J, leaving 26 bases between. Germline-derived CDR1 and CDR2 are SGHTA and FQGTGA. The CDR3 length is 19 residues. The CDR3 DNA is TGTGCCAGCAGCCCCCAAACTAGCCCTGAACTAAGCTTCCAAGAGACCCAGTACTTC. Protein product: CASSPQTSPELSFQETQYF.

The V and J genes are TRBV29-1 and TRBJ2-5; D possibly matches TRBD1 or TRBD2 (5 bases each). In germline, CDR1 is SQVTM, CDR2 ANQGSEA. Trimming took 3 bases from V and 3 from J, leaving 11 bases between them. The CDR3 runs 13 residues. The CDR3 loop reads CSVEGDSEETQYF. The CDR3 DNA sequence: TGCAGCGTTGAGGGGGATTCCGAAGAGACCCAGTACTTC.

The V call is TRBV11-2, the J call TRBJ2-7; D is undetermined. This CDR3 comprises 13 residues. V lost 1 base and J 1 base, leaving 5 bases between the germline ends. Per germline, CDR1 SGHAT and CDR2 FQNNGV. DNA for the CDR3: TGTGCCAGCAGCTTAGCTAGTTCCTACGAGCAGTACTTC. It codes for CASSLASSYEQYF.

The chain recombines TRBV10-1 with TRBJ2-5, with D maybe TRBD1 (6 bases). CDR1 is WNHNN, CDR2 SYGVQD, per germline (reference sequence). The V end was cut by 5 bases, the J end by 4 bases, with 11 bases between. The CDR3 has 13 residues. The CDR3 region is CASSQGRVETQYF. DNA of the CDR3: TGCGCCAGCAGTCAGGGGCGGGTAGAGACCCAGTACTTC.

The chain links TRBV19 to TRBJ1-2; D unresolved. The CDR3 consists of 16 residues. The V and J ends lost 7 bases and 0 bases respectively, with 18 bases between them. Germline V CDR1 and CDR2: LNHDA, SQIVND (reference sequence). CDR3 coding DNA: TGTGCCAGTACCCCGAGCACGGGCAGCTCTAACTATGGCTACACCTTC. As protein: CASTPSTGSSNYGYTF.

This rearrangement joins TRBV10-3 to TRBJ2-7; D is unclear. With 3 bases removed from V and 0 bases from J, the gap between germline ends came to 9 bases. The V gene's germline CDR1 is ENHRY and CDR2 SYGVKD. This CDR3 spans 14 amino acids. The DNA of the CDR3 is TGTGCCATCAGTGAAGGCGCACTCTCCTACGAGCAGTACTTC. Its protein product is CAISEGALSYEQYF.

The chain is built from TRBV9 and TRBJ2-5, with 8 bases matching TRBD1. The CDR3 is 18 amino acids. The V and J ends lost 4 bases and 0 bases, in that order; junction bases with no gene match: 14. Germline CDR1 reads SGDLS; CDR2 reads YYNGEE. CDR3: CASSHHKTGDQYQETQYF. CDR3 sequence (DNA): TGTGCCAGCAGCCATCACAAGACAGGGGACCAGTACCAAGAGACCCAGTACTTC.

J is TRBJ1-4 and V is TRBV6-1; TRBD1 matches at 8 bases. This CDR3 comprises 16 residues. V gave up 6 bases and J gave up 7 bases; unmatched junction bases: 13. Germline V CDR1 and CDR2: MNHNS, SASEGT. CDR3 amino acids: CASRETRTGWGEKLFF. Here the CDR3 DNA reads TGTGCCAGCAGGGAAACACGGACAGGGTGGGGTGAAAAACTGTTTTTT.

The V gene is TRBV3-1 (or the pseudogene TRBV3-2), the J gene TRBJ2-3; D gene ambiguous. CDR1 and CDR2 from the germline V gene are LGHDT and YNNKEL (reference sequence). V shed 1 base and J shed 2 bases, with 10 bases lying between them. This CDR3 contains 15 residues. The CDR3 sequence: CASSQGVAPTDTQYF. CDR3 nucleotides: TGTGCCAGCAGCCAAGGTGTGGCGCCCACAGATACGCAGTATTTT.